The rows below give T cell receptor beta chains drawn from one sample of a study of blood T cell repertoires in COVID-19. Measured with immunoSEQ multiplex PCR; TCRdb has only the in-frame clones, and not every one. The sample has more than 250,000 clones; roughly 88% are singletons. Sequencing input: PBMCs or T cells enriched from blood (not recorded which). The receptors originated from a man aged 25-45 years who had recovered from COVID-19. CDR3s include the opening cysteine and the closing phenylalanine or tryptophan. A D gene is named only where the DNA matches it firmly. The size field is filled for only some rows; it gives once, few, many or a size class.

>TRBD1|TRBJ1-2|-|TRBV5-1
CASSVGQGNGYTF
TGCGCCAGCAGCGTGGGACAGGGGAATGGCTACACCTTC
>TRBD2|TRBJ2-1|-|TRBV7-7
CASSSSQTSGEQFF
TGTGCTAGCAGCTCGAGCCAGACTAGCGGTGAGCAGTTCTTC
>-|TRBJ1-6|-|TRBV25-1
CASKEGSGSSPLHF
TGTGCCAGCAAAGAAGGGAGTGGTTCTTCACCCCTCCACTTT
>-|TRBJ1-1|once|TRBV12-3/TRBV12-4
CASSSQGYTEAFF
TGTGCCAGCAGTTCTCAGGGATACACTGAAGCTTTCTTT
>-|TRBJ1-3|-|TRBV2
CASSEWEGPGNTIYF
TGTGCCAGCAGTGAATGGGAGGGGCCAGGAAACACCATATATTTT
>TRBD2|TRBJ2-7|-|TRBV7-2
CASSLRTSGGATQSYEQYF
TGTGCCAGCAGCTTACGGACTAGCGGGGGAGCCACCCAATCCTACGAGCAGTACTTC
>-|TRBJ1-2|-|TRBV6-2/TRBV6-3
CASSYSAGGLGLSYTF
TGTGCCAGCAGTTACTCTGCCGGGGGGCTCGGTTTGAGCTACACCTTC
>-|TRBJ2-7|-|TRBV7-2
CASSVTRSEQYF
TGTGCCAGCAGCGTAACTAGATCCGAGCAGTACTTC
>TRBD1|TRBJ1-4|-|TRBV11-2
CASSLDRGQGKGGEKLFF
TGTGCCAGCAGCTTAGATCGTGGACAGGGGAAGGGAGGTGAAAAACTGTTTTTT
>TRBD1|TRBJ1-3|-|TRBV11-1
CASSITGAGNTIYF
TGTGCCAGCAGCATAACAGGGGCTGGAAACACCATATATTTT
>-|TRBJ1-1|-|TRBV9
CASSVNTGEAFF
TGTGCCAGCAGCGTAAACACAGGGGAAGCTTTCTTT